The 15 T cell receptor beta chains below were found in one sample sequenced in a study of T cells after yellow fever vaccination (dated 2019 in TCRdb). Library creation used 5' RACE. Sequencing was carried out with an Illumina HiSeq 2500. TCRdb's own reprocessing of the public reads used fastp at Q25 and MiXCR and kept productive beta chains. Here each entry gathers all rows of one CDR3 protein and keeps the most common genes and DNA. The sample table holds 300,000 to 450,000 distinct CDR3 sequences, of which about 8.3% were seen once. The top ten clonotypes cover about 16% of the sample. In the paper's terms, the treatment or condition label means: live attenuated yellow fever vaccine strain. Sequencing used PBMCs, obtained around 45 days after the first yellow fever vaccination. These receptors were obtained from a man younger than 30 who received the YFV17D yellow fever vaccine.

The CDR3 sequence: CSVETTELQETQYF. In DNA, the CDR3 is TGCAGCGTTGAGACGACAGAGCTACAAGAGACCCAGTACTTC. V and J are TRBV29-1 and TRBJ2-5, with a possible D match to TRBD1 (5 bases). The CDR3 has 14 amino acids. V was cut by 3 bases and J by 2 bases, with 13 bases left in between. Germline CDR1 reads SQVTM; CDR2 reads ANQGSEA.

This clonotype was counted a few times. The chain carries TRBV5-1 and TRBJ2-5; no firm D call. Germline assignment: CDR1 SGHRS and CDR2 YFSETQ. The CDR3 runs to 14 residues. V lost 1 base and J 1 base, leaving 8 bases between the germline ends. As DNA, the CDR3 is TGCGCCAGCAGCTTGTCTGTGCCCCAAGAGACCCAGTACTTC. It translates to CASSLSVPQETQYF.

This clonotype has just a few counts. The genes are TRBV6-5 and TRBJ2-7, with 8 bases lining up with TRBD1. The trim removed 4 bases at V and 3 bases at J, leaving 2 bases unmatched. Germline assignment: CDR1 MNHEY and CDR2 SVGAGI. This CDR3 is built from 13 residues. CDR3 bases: TGTGCCAGCAGTTGGGGACAGGACTACGAGCAGTACTTC. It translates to CASSWGQDYEQYF.

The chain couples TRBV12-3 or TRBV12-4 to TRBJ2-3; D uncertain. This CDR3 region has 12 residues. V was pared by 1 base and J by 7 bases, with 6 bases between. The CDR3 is CASSLGVYTQYF. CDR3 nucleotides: TGTGCCAGCAGTTTAGGGGTTTATACGCAGTATTTT.

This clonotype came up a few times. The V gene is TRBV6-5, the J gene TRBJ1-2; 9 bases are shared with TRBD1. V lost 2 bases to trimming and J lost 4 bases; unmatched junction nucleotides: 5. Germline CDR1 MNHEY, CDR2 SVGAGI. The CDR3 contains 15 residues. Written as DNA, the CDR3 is TGTGCCAGCAGTTACACCGGGGACAGGGCCTATGGCTACACCTTC. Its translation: CASSYTGDRAYGYTF.

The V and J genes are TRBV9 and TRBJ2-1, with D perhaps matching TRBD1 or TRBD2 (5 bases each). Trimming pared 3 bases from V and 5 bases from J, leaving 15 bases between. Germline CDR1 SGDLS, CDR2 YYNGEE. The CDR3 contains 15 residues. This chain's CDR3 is CASSAGTFTNNEQFF. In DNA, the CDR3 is TGTGCCAGCAGCGCCGGGACCTTTACAAACAATGAGCAGTTCTTC. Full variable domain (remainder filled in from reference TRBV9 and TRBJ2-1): DSGVTQTPKHLITATGQRVTLRCSPRSGDLSVYWYQQSLDQGLQFLIQYYNGEERAKGNILERFSAQQFPDLHSELNLSSLELGDSALYFCASSAGTFTNNEQFFGPGTRLTVL.

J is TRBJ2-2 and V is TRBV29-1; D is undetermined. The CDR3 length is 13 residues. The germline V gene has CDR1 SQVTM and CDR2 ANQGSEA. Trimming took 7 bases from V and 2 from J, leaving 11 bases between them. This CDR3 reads CSARLINTGELFF. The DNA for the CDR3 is TGCAGCGCTCGACTTATTAACACCGGGGAGCTGTTTTTT.

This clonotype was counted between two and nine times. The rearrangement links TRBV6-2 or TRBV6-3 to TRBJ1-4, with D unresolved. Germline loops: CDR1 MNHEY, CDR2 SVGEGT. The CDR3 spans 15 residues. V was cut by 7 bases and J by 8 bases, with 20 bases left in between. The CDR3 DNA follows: TGTGCCAGCATCTCACGACGACCCGGAGCAGAAAAACTGTTTTTT. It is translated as CASISRRPGAEKLFF.

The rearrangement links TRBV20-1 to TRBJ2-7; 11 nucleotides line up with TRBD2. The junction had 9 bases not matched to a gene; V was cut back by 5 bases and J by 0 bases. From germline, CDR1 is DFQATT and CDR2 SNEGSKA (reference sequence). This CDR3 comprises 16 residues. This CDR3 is CSAGPPLAGGSYEQYF. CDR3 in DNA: TGCAGTGCTGGCCCCCCTCTAGCGGGGGGCTCCTACGAGCAGTACTTC.

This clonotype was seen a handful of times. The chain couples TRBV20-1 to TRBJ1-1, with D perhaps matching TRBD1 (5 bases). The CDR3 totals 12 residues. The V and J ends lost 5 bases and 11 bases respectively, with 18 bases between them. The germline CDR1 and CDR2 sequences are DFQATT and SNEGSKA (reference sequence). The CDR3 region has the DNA TGCAGTGCTGGAGGCCCGGGGGGGACGGCTTTCTTT. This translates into CSAGGPGGTAFF.

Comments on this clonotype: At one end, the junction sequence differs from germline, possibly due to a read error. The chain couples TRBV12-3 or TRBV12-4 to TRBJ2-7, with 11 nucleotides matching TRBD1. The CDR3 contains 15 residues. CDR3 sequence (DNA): TGTGCCAGCAGCTGGGGACAGGGGGGGTCCTACGAGCGGTACTTC. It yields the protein CASSWGQGGSYERYF.

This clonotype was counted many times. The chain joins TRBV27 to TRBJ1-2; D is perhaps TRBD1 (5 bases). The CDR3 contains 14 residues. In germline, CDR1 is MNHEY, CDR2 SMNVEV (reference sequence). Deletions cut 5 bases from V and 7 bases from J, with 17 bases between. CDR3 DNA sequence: TGTGCCAGCAGTCCCAACCCTCAGGGATTTGGCTACACCTTC. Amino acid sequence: CASSPNPQGFGYTF.

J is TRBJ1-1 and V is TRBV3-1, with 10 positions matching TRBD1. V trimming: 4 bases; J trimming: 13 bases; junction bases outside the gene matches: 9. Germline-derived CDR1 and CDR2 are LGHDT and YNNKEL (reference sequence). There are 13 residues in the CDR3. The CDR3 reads CASSPTGGAYGFF. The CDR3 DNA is TGTGCCAGCAGCCCGACAGGGGGCGCATACGGTTTCTTT.

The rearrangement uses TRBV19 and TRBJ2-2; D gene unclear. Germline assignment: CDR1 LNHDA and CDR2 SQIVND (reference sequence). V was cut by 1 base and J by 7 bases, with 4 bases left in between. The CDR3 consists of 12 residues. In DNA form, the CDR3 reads TGTGCCAGTAGTATAGGGGGCGGGGAGCTGTTTTTT. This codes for CASSIGGGELFF.

The CDR3 loop reads CASSVTSGGGTQYF. In DNA form, the CDR3 reads TGTGCCAGCAGTGTGACTAGCGGGGGGGGGACCCAGTACTTC. The V and J genes are TRBV25-1 and TRBJ2-5; 14 bases align to TRBD2. With V trimmed by 4 bases and J by 7 bases, 2 bases remained unmatched. The CDR3 sequence is 14 residues long. Per the germline V gene, CDR1 is MGHDK and CDR2 is SYGVNS.